The next 18 T cell receptor beta chains were all read from a single sample in a study of T cell clonality in common variable immunodeficiency (dated by TCRdb to between 2015 and 2016). Overall results and qualifications from the work: Reportedly, TCRbeta sequences from CVID had fewer deletions and N-nucleotide insertions, and highly modified clones with 13 or more V deletions were absent from CVID.

These TCRs' antigens remain unknown. Libraries came from the immunoSEQ multiplex PCR assay. This immuneACCESS table, as held by TCRdb, lists in-frame sequences with V and J called but not all clones. Of the missing ones, under half trace to an unresolved V gene in checked studies; the others have no known cause. The table gives about 26,000 clones for this sample, with none occurring only once. The ten largest clones represent 3.5% to 4.5% of the sample. Sequenced: peripheral blood mononuclear cells. These receptors all stem from a human donor with common variable immunodeficiency.

As concerns this clone: From the germline J gene comes the end of the CDR3, since the read stops 3 residues before it. V is TRBV5-1 and J is TRBJ2-7; D gene uncertain. The germline gives CDR1 SGHRS, CDR2 YFSETQ. Trimming took off 0 bases at V and 1 base at J, with 5 bases between the two ends. CDR3 size: 13 residues. CDR3 bases read: TGCGCCAGCAGCTTGGAGGGTTCCTACGAG. Translated, it gives CASSLEGSYE. The entire CDR3 protein reads CASSLEGSYEQYF.

Concerning this clone: Read data end 3 residues before the CDR3 end; the end is taken from the germline J gene. The chain recombines TRBV30 with TRBJ2-4; D may be TRBD2 (6 bases). Looked up from germline, CDR1 is GTSNPN and CDR2 is SVGIG (reference sequence). V shed 4 bases and J shed 7 bases, with 11 bases lying between them. The CDR3 length is 12 residues. The DNA read from the CDR3 is TGTGCCTGGACGGTGGCGGGGAACATT. Translation: CAWTVAGNI. The whole CDR3 region reads CAWTVAGNIQYF.

This clone was counted only a few times. The read comes to an end 3 residues before the CDR3 does, leaving the germline J gene to fill in the end. The chain recombines TRBV30 with TRBJ1-5; tentatively, D is TRBD1 (6 bases). Germline loops: CDR1 GTSNPN, CDR2 SVGIG (reference sequence). The length of the CDR3 is 13 residues. V gave up 6 bases and J gave up 9 bases, with 18 bases separating them. The CDR3 bases that were read are TGTGCCTGTTCGGGGGGGCGGATGGGGCCC. Translation: CACSGGRMGP. The full CDR3 is CACSGGRMGPQHF.

This clone was picked up many times. The read comes to an end 3 residues before the CDR3 does, leaving the germline J gene to fill in the end. The gene calls are TRBV5-1 and TRBJ1-1; 7 bases fit TRBD1. V lost 4 bases to trimming and J lost 3 bases; unmatched junction nucleotides: 3. This CDR3 contains 13 residues. Germline V lookup: CDR1 SGHRS, CDR2 YFSETQ. The part of the CDR3 DNA that was read is TGCGCCAGCAGCCGGGACAGCTACACTGAA. Encoded protein: CASSRDSYTE. The full CDR3 sequence reads CASSRDSYTEAFF.

This clone turned up a few times. The read halts 3 residues ahead of the CDR3 end, with the missing end drawn from the germline J gene. The genes are TRBV2 and TRBJ1-1, with D perhaps matching TRBD1 (5 bases). The germline CDR1 and CDR2 sequences are SNHLY and FYNNEI. The V end lost 4 bases, the J end lost 6 bases, and 12 bases lay between the germline ends. CDR3 length: 13 amino acids. CDR3 region: CASSGQGGAEAFF. CDR3 bases read: TGTGCCAGCAGTGGGCAGGGTGGCGCTGAA. The whole variable domain, filled in from reference TRBV2 and TRBJ1-1, reads EPEVTQTPSHQVTQMGQEVILRCVPISNHLYFYWYRQILGQKVEFLVSFYNNEISEKSEIFDDQFSVERPDGSNFTLKIRSTKLEDSAMYFCASSGQGGAEAFFGQGTRLTVV.

This clone counts as medium-sized (0.01 to 0.1%). The read ends 3 residues early relative to the CDR3; the germline J gene fills the gap. The chain links TRBV20-1 to TRBJ2-4; TRBD1 agrees at 8 bases. CDR3 length: 15 amino acids. Trimming at V came to 3 bases and at J to 1 base, leaving 5 bases not matched to a gene. The germline gives CDR1 DFQATT, CDR2 SNEGSKA (reference sequence). The CDR3 protein is CSASDRTGAKNIQYF. CDR3 DNA, as far as it was read: TGCAGTGCTAGCGACCGGACAGGGGCCAAAAACATT.

This clone was seen repeatedly, ten times or more. The read is 3 residues too short to cover the CDR3 end, so that end is filled in from the germline J gene. The chain links TRBV5-1 to TRBJ1-1; D is uncertain. The germline gives CDR1 SGHRS, CDR2 YFSETQ. This CDR3 region has 14 residues. The germline V and J ends were trimmed by 3 bases and 2 bases, with 11 bases remaining between them. CDR3 DNA, as far as it was read: TGCGCCAGCAGCTCACTTGCGCCCAACACTGAA. This codes for CASSSLAPNTE. The CDR3 reads in full as CASSSLAPNTEAFF.

This clone was seen a few times. The observed sequence ends 3 residues before the CDR3 terminus, with the missing tail filled in from the germline J gene. V gene TRBV20-1 combines with J gene TRBJ2-1, with 7 bases lining up with TRBD2. Germline-derived CDR1 and CDR2 are DFQATT and SNEGSKA (reference sequence). V was clipped by 1 base and J by 7 bases; unmatched bases: 13. The CDR3 spans 16 residues. The CDR3 here is CSARASSGGRQNEQFF. The DNA read from the CDR3 is TGCAGTGCTAGAGCGTCTTCGGGCGGGAGACAAAATGAG.

This clone was found a few times. The read falls 3 residues short of the CDR3 end, and the missing part is taken from the germline J gene. The chain uses TRBV7-9 and TRBJ1-1; 7 nucleotides align to TRBD1. This CDR3 is built from 15 residues. Germline CDR1 and CDR2: SEHNR and FQNEAQ (reference sequence). Trimming cost V 2 bases and J 7 bases; bases outside gene matches: 10. This chain's CDR3 is CASSLTTGFLGEAFF. The sequenced CDR3 bases are TGTGCCAGCAGCTTAACGACAGGGTTCTTAGGTGAA.

This clone appeared a few times. The missing CDR3 end, 3 residues past where the read stops, is filled in from the germline J gene. This chain joins TRBV7-7 and TRBJ2-7; 7 nucleotides agree with TRBD2. Germline CDR1 and CDR2: SSHAT and FNYEAQ (reference sequence). CDR3 size: 14 residues. With 4 bases clipped from V and 1 base from J, the junction kept 4 bases outside the gene matches. The CDR3 here is CASSSSRGSYEQYF. CDR3 DNA (partial): TGTGCCAGCAGCTCGTCGCGGGGGTCCTACGAG.

As regards this clone: The read terminates 3 residues ahead of where the CDR3 ends, so the germline J gene completes it. V is TRBV2 and J is TRBJ2-3, with D hard to call. Between the trimmed V and J ends, which lost 6 bases and 4 bases, there was a span of 5 bases. Germline V gene sequence: CDR1 SNHLY, CDR2 FYNNEI. The CDR3 is 11 residues long. CDR3 bases read: TGTGCCAGCAGAGCCGCAGATACG. Its translation: CASRAADT. The whole CDR3 sequence is CASRAADTQYF. The full variable domain, completed using reference TRBV2 and TRBJ2-3, is EPEVTQTPSHQVTQMGQEVILRCVPISNHLYFYWYRQILGQKVEFLVSFYNNEISEKSEIFDDQFSVERPDGSNFTLKIRSTKLEDSAMYFCASRAADTQYFGPGTRLTVL.

Comment on this clone: The read ends 3 residues early relative to the CDR3; the germline J gene fills the gap. The rearrangement links TRBV30 to TRBJ2-5; possibly TRBD2 for D (6 bases). Germline V gives CDR1 GTSNPN, CDR2 SVGIG (reference sequence). The CDR3 is 15 amino acids. Deletions cut 0 bases from V and 5 bases from J, with 16 bases between. The CDR3: CAWSVGGVGGETQYF. The part of the CDR3 DNA that was read is TGTGCCTGGAGTGTAGGCGGGGTTGGGGGGGAGACC.

For this clone: The read ends 3 residues before the CDR3 terminus; that terminus is restored from the germline J gene. The chain couples TRBV7-3 to TRBJ1-1; D remains unclear. From germline, CDR1 is SGHTA and CDR2 FQGTGA. V dropped 5 bases and J dropped 6 bases, with 13 bases sitting between them. This CDR3 is 13 amino acids long. The CDR3 DNA, read in part, is TGTGCCAGCAGCCTATTCGGTAACGCTGAA. Its translation is CASSLFGNAE. In full, the CDR3 reads CASSLFGNAEAFF. Filled out from reference TRBV7-3 and TRBJ1-1, the complete variable domain reads GAGVSQTPSNKVTEKGKYVELRCDPISGHTALYWYRQSLGQGPEFLIYFQGTGAADDSGLPNDRFFAVRPEGSVSTLKIQRTERGDSAVYLCASSLFGNAEAFFGQGTRLTVV.

With regard to this clone: Sequencing ends 3 residues short of the CDR3 end; the germline J gene provides the rest. The chain is built from TRBV18 and TRBJ2-7, with D maybe TRBD1 (5 bases). The CDR3 is 15 amino acids. The V end lost 2 bases, the J end lost 1 base, and 12 bases lay between the germline ends. CDR1 KGHSH and CDR2 LQKENI come from the germline V gene. The DNA read from the CDR3 is TGTGCCAGCTCACCAGTAAAGGGGCTATCCTACGAG. It encodes CASSPVKGLSYE. The CDR3 in its entirety is CASSPVKGLSYEQYF.

This clone was seen ten or more times. The read ends 3 residues before the CDR3 terminus; that terminus is restored from the germline J gene. The V gene is TRBV18, the J gene TRBJ1-1; no clear D. Per germline, CDR1 KGHSH and CDR2 LQKENI. The CDR3 has 13 residues. Trimming stripped 4 bases from V and 0 bases from J, with 6 bases between. Incomplete CDR3 DNA: TGTGCCAGCTCACGCCAGGTGAACACTGAA. Translating it yields CASSRQVNTE. The whole CDR3 is CASSRQVNTEAFF.

In its sample, this clone was seen many times. The read ends 3 residues early relative to the CDR3; the germline J gene fills the gap. V is TRBV20-1 and J is TRBJ2-3; weak D call: TRBD2 (6 bases). This CDR3 has 16 residues. CDR1 is DFQATT and CDR2 is SNEGSKA in the germline V gene (reference sequence). V dropped 2 bases and J dropped 1 base, with 16 bases sitting between them. The CDR3 region is CSARTAAWGGTDTQYF. Incomplete CDR3 DNA: TGCAGTGCTAGAACGGCTGCTTGGGGGGGCACAGATACG.

Of note for this clone: Coverage ceases 3 residues before the CDR3 finishes, and the germline J gene fills in the end. The V call is TRBV2, the J call TRBJ1-2; TRBD1 aligns across 12 bases. Per the germline V gene, CDR1 is SNHLY and CDR2 is FYNNEI. The CDR3 runs 15 residues. The CDR3 is CASSVGGQGAWGYTF. Partial CDR3 DNA: TGTGCCAGCAGTGTTGGGGGACAGGGGGCATGGGGC.

As for this clone: Read data end 3 residues before the CDR3 end; the end is taken from the germline J gene. This chain connects TRBV6-1 to TRBJ2-7; D gene unclear. Germline loops: CDR1 MNHNS, CDR2 SASEGT. The CDR3 contains 15 residues. Trimming cost V 2 bases and J 2 bases, with 13 bases left between them. The CDR3 DNA, read in part, is TGTGCCAGCAGTGAAAAATTTGGCAGAACCTACGAG. Amino acid sequence: CASSEKFGRTYE. The full CDR3 sequence reads CASSEKFGRTYEQYF.